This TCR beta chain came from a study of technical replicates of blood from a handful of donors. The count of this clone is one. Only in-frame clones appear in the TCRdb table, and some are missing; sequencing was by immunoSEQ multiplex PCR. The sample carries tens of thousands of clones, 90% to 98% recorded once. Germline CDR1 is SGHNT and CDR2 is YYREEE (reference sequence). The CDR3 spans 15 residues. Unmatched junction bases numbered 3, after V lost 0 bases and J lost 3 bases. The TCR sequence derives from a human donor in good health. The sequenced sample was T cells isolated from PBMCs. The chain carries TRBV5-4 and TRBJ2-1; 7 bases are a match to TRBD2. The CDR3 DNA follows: TGTGCCAGCAGCTTGGGGGGGGGAGACTACAATGAGCAGTTCTTC. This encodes CASSLGGGDYNEQFF.